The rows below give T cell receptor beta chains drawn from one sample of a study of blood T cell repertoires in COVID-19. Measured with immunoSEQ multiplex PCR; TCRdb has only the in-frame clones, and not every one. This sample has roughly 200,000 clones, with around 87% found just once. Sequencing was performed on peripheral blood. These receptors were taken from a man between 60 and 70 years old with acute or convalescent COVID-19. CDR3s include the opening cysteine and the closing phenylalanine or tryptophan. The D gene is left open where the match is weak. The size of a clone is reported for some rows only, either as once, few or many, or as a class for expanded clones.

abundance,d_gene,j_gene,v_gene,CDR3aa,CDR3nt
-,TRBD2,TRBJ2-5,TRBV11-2,CASSRTREGTQYF,TGTGCCAGCAGCCGTACTAGGGAGGGGACCCAGTACTTC
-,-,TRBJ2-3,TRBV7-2,CASSRVGVSTDTQYF,TGTGCCAGCAGCCGCGTCGGGGTTAGCACAGATACGCAGTATTTT
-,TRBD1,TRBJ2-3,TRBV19,CASGRDRGRDTQYF,TGTGCCAGCGGCCGGGACAGGGGTCGAGATACGCAGTATTTT
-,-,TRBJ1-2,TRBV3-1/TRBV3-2,CASSQVWGGAWSYGYTF,TGTGCCAGCAGCCAAGTTTGGGGGGGCGCTTGGTCCTATGGCTACACCTTC
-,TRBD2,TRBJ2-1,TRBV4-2,CASSQDLGTSGEQFF,TGTGCCAGCAGCCAAGATCTAGGGACTAGCGGGGAGCAGTTCTTC
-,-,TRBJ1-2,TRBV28,CASMVGGPGYGYTF,TGTGCCAGCATGGTTGGCGGCCCTGGATATGGCTACACCTTC
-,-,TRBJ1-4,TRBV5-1,CASSLPEVANEKLFF,TGCGCCAGCAGCTTACCGGAGGTAGCTAATGAAAAACTGTTTTTT
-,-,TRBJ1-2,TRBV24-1,CATPGAYTF,TGTGCCACCCCCGGAGCCTACACCTTC
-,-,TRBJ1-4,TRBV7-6,CASSSYRAFDEKLFF,TGTGCCAGCAGCTCCTACAGGGCCTTTGATGAAAAACTGTTTTTT
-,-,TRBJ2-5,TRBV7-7,CASSLGTHQETQYF,TGTGCCAGCAGCTTAGGGACACACCAAGAGACCCAGTACTTC
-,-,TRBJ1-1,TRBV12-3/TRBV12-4,CASIQLGGTEAFF,TGTGCCAGCATTCAGTTAGGAGGGACTGAAGCTTTCTTT
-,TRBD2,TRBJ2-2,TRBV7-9,CASSASGLAGGPNTGELFF,TGTGCCAGCAGCGCCTCGGGACTAGCGGGGGGCCCGAACACCGGGGAGCTGTTTTTT
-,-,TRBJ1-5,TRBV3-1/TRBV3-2,CASSLDRTQPQHF,TGTGCCAGCAGCCTCGACAGGACTCAGCCCCAGCATTTT
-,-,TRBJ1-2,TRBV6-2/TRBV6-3,CASSLPPGHPAGTF,TGTGCCAGCAGCCTTCCTCCGGGACATCCCGCCGGCACCTTC
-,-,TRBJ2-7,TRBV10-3,CATGLSYEQYF,TGTGCCACAGGGCTCTCCTACGAGCAGTACTTC
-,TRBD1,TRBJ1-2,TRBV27,CASSLRPGQGATF,TGTGCCAGCAGTTTGAGACCGGGACAGGGAGCCACCTTC
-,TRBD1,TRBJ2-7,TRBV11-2,CASSRGAGGSYEQYF,TGTGCCAGCAGCCGAGGGGCAGGGGGCTCCTACGAGCAGTACTTC
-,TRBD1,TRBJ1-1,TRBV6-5,CASRMGTVNTEAFF,TGTGCCAGCAGAATGGGGACAGTGAACACTGAAGCTTTCTTT
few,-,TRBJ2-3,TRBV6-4,CASSEGSSTDTQYF,TGTGCCAGCAGTGAGGGCAGTAGCACAGATACGCAGTATTTT
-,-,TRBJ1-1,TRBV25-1,CASSHQGNTEAFF,TGTGCCAGCAGCCACCAGGGTAACACTGAAGCTTTCTTT
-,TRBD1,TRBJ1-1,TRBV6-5,CASQAQGATEAFF,TGTGCCTCCCAGGCTCAGGGGGCCACTGAAGCTTTCTTT
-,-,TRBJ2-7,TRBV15,CATSRAVTTGYEQYF,TGTGCCACCAGCAGAGCCGTGACGACAGGCTACGAGCAGTACTTC
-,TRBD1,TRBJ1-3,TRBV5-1,CASSRTGDPGNTIYF,TGCGCCAGCAGCAGAACAGGGGACCCTGGAAACACCATATATTTT
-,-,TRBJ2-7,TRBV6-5,CASRTGPGGSEQYF,TGTGCCAGCAGGACGGGCCCTGGGGGCTCCGAGCAGTACTTC
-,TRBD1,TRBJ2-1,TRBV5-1,CASSLWQGEMGEQFF,TGCGCCAGCAGCTTGTGGCAGGGGGAGATGGGTGAGCAGTTCTTC
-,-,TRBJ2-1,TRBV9,CASSVAPPLIRGEQFF,TGTGCCAGCAGCGTAGCTCCCCCCCTTATTAGAGGCGAGCAGTTCTTC
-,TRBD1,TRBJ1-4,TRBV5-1,CASSAGTGVLVEKLFF,TGCGCCAGCAGCGCGGGGACAGGCGTATTAGTTGAAAAACTGTTTTTT
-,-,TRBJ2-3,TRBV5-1,CASSPPRRVSDTQYF,TGCGCCAGCAGCCCCCCGCGCCGGGTGTCAGATACGCAGTATTTT
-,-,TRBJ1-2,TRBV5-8,CASSLTGAYGYTF,TGTGCCAGCAGCTTGACAGGAGCTTATGGCTACACCTTC
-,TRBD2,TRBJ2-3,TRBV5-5,CASSSPSGGRADTQYF,TGTGCCAGCAGCAGCCCTAGCGGGGGGCGGGCAGATACGCAGTATTTT
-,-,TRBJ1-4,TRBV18,CASSPAAAANEKLFF,TGTGCCAGCTCACCAGCGGCCGCCGCTAATGAAAAACTGTTTTTT
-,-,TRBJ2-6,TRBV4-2,CASSGAGANSGANVLTF,TGTGCCAGCAGCGGGGCAGGGGCAAACTCTGGGGCCAACGTCCTGACTTTC
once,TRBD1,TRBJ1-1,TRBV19,CASSIGTGVNTEAFF,TGTGCCAGTAGTATCGGGACAGGGGTGAACACTGAAGCTTTCTTT
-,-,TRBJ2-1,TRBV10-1,CASSEFTGSSYNEQFF,TGCGCCAGCAGTGAGTTTACGGGGAGCTCCTACAATGAGCAGTTCTTC
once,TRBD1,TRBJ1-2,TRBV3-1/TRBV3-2,CASSENRDRSDGYTF,TGTGCCAGCAGCGAAAACCGGGACAGGTCGGATGGCTACACCTTC
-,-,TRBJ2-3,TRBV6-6,CASISRASGTDTQYF,TGTGCCAGCATCTCCCGGGCTAGCGGCACAGATACGCAGTATTTT
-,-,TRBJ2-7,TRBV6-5,CASGTAGKYEQYF,TGTGCCAGCGGGACGGCGGGAAAATACGAGCAGTACTTC
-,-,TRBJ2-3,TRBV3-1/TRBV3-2,CASSLGPGTSTDTQYF,TGTGCCAGCAGCCTCGGCCCCGGGACAAGCACAGATACGCAGTATTTT
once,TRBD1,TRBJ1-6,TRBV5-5,CASSLEGQGNSPLHF,TGTGCCAGCAGCTTGGAAGGACAGGGCAATTCACCCCTCCACTTT
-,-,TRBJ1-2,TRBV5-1,CASSGLGGGYTF,TGCGCCAGCAGCGGGCTTGGGGGCGGCTACACCTTC
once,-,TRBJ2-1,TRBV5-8,CASSLPVNEQFF,TGTGCCAGCAGCTTGCCGGTCAATGAGCAGTTCTTC
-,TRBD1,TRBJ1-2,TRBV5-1,CASSPGDRGNYGYTF,TGCGCCAGCAGCCCAGGGGACAGGGGCAACTATGGCTACACCTTC
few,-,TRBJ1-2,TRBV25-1,CASSDRVTGGYTF,TGTGCCAGCAGTGATAGGGTTACGGGGGGCTACACCTTC
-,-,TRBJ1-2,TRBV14,CASSQDQGNYGYTF,TGTGCCAGCAGCCAAGACCAGGGCAACTATGGCTACACCTTC
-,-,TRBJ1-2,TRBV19,CASTRREDYGYTF,TGTGCCAGTACCCGTCGGGAGGACTATGGCTACACCTTC
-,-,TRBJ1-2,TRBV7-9,CASSGPTSGVGGYTF,TGTGCCAGCAGCGGACCGACCTCGGGGGTCGGAGGCTACACCTTC
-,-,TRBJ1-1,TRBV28,CASSQQTNTEAFF,TGTGCCAGCAGTCAACAAACGAACACTGAAGCTTTCTTT
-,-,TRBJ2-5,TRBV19,CASSISASGETQYF,TGTGCCAGTAGTATTTCGGCGTCGGGAGAGACCCAGTACTTC
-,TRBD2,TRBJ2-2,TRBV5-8,CASSLDPAGFPNTGELFF,TGTGCCAGCAGCTTGGATCCAGCGGGGTTCCCGAACACCGGGGAGCTGTTTTTT
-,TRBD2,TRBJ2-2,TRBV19,CASIRRGGTGELFF,TGTGCCAGTATCCGACGGGGGGGCACCGGGGAGCTGTTTTTT
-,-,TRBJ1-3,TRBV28,CASTSWQDGNTIYF,TGTGCCAGCACTTCCTGGCAGGATGGAAACACCATATATTTT
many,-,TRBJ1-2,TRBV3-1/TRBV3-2,CASSPLIRGVEGGYTF,TGTGCCAGCAGCCCCCTGATCCGGGGGGTTGAAGGTGGCTACACCTTC
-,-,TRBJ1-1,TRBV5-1,CASSVQQGMNTEAFF,TGCGCCAGCAGCGTTCAACAGGGTATGAACACTGAAGCTTTCTTT
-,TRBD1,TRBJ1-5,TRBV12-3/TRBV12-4,CASSFLGQGPPFF,TGTGCCAGCAGTTTTCTGGGACAGGGGCCCCCATTTTTT